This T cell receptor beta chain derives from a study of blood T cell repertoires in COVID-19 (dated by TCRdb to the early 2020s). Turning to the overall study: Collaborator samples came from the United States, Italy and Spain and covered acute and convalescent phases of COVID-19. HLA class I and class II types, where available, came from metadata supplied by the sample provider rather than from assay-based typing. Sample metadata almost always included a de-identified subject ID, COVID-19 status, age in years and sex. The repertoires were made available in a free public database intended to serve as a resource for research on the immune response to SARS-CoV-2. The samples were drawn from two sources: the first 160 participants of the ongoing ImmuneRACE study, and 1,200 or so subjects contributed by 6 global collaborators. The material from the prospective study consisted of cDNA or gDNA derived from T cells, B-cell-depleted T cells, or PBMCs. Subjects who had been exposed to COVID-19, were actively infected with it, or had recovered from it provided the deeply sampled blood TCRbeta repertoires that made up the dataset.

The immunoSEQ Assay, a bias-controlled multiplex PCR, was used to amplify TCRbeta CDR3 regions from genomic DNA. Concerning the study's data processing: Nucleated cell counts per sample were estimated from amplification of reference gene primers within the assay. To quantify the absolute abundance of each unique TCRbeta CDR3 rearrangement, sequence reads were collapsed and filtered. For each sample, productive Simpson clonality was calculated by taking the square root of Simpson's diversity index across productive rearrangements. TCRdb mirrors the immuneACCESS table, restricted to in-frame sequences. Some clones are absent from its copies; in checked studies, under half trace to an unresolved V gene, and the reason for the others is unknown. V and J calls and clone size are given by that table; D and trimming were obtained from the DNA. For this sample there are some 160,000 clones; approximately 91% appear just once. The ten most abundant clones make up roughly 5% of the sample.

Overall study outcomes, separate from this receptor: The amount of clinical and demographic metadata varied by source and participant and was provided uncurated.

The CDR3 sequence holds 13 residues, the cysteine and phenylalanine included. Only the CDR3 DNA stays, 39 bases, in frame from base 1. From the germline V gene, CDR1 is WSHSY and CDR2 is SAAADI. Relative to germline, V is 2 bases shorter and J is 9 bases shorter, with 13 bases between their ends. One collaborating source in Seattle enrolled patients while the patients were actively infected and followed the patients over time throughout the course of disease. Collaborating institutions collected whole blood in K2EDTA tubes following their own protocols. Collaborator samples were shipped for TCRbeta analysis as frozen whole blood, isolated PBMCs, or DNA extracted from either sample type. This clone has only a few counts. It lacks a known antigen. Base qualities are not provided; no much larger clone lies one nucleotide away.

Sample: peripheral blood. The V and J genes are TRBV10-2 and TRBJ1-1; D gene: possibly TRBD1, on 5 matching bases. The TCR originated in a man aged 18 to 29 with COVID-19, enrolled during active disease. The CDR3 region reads CASSEGWGDQAFF. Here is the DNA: TGCGCCAGCAGTGAGGGTTGGGGGGACCAAGCTTTCTTT.